The source of this T cell receptor beta chain is a study of human T cells and chemical hapten exposure. Study results and limitations: While controls formed fewer of them, expanded TCRs formed significantly more large CDR3 similarity clusters.

Documented time point: patch test 1, 2 weeks after DPC sensitization. As for treatment: therapeutic diphenylcyclopropenone sensitization with weekly scalp DPC. Whole blood that had not been fractionated was the source of extracted total RNA. TCRdb analysed the RACE reads with MiXCR anew, one entry per CDR3 protein. Among around 160,000 distinct CDR3 sequences, around 13% were seen once, and the ten largest hold 1.7%. As regards this clonotype: Its matching antigen is unknown.

The source was whole blood, collected in connection with sensitization to the hapten diphenylcyclopropenone (DPC). This receptor was taken from a woman between 25 and 40 years old with alopecia areata. Some clones in this sample may be carry-over from other donors' samples.

The chain's CDR3 is CASGFGQIGTDTQYF. CDR3 in DNA: TGTGCTAGTGGTTTCGGCCAGATTGGCACAGATACGCAGTATTTT. The V call is TRBV12-5, the J call TRBJ2-3, with D unresolved. CDR3 length equals 15 residues. The V end was cut by 3 bases, the J end by 1 base, with 11 bases between. Per the germline V gene, CDR1 is LGHNT and CDR2 is FRNRAP.